The present entry profiles one T cell receptor beta chain with its context. Trimming cost V 5 bases and J 7 bases, with 17 bases left between them. The CDR3 length is 15 residues. Germline V gives CDR1 MNHEY, CDR2 SMNVEV (reference sequence). In the original analysis: Amplification of reference gene primers provided the estimated nucleated cell counts. The table came from immunoSEQ multiplex PCR; TCRdb's copy has only in-frame clones and leaves some out. The V and J calls and the clone size are those of that table, but D and trimming were determined from the DNA. Among about 39,000 clones listed, roughly 87% were seen once. The data stem from a study of blood T cell repertoires in COVID-19. About the research overall: Collection of acute and convalescent COVID-19 samples took place in the United States, Italy and Spain.

This clonotype was sampled from a man in his sixties with acute or convalescent COVID-19. The sample taken for sequencing was peripheral blood. The chain is built from TRBV27 and TRBJ2-2, with D perhaps TRBD1 (6 bases). CDR3: CASSTGQKRGGELFF. The CDR3 nucleotides read TGTGCCAGCAGTACCGGACAGAAGAGGGGCGGGGAGCTGTTTTTT.